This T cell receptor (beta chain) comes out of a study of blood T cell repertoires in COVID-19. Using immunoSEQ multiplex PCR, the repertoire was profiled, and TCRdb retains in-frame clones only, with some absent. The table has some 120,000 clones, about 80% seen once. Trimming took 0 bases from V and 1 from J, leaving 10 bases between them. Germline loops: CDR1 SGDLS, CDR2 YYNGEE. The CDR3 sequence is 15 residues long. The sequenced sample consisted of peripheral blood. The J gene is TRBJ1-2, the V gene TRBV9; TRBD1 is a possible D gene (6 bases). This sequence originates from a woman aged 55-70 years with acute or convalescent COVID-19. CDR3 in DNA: TGTGCCAGCAGCGTAGGACAGGAGATTAACTATGGCTACACCTTC. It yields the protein CASSVGQEINYGYTF.